One and the same sample provided the 19 T cell receptor beta chains below, sequenced in a study of regulatory T cells in long-lasting Graves disease. Time point: newly diagnosed GD, antithyroid drugs for less than 3 months. PBMCs provided the RNA from which the TCR library was made. Assembly of TCR beta libraries relied on iRepertoire HTBI primers together with Arm-PCR of CDR3 regions. TCRdb re-analysed the multiplex PCR reads in MiXCR, keeping a single row per CDR3 protein. The table has 400,000 to 500,000 distinct CDR3 sequences, 15% seen once. The same sample was also studied in work on T cells in Graves' hyperthyroidism and ophthalmopathy.

The sample here was peripheral blood mononuclear cells (PBMCs), taken at new diagnosis, from a patient treated with antithyroid drugs. The receptors were gathered from a woman aged 30 to 39 with Graves disease.

This clonotype was counted only a few times. The chain joins TRBV3-1 to TRBJ1-1; D remains unclear. Trimming left V 5 bases short and J 7 bases short, with 14 bases between. The CDR3 loop spans 13 amino acids. Per the germline V gene, CDR1 is LGHDT and CDR2 is YNNKEL (reference sequence). The CDR3: CASSVGVPIEAFF. For the CDR3, the DNA is TGTGCCAGCAGCGTAGGAGTGCCAATTGAAGCTTTCTTT.

The chain couples TRBV7-9 to TRBJ1-1; the match to TRBD1 covers 8 bases. The CDR3 spans 16 residues. V was pared by 6 bases and J by 2 bases, with 11 bases of the junction left unmatched. Germline lookup yields CDR1 SEHNR and CDR2 FQNEAQ (reference sequence). The chain's CDR3 is CASSTDRGGGNTEAFF. In nucleotides, the CDR3 is TGTGCCAGCAGTACCGACAGGGGTGGAGGAAACACTGAAGCTTTCTTT.

The rearrangement joins TRBV30 to TRBJ1-2; tentative D call: TRBD1 (5 bases). The V end lost 5 bases, the J end lost 14 bases, and 24 bases lay between the germline ends. The CDR3 has 13 residues. Germline V lookup: CDR1 GTSNPN, CDR2 SVGIG (reference sequence). The CDR3 spells CAWSGGGTQTYTF. The CDR3 DNA is TGTGCCTGGTCCGGCGGGGGGACCCAGACTTATACCTTC.

The sample holds many counts of this clonotype. CDR3 DNA: TGTGCCAGCAGCCAAGCACAAGGCGGGAGCTACGAGCAGTACTTC. Protein sequence: CASSQAQGGSYEQYF. This rearrangement joins TRBV3-1 to TRBJ2-7, with TRBD2 matching 7 bases. The trim removed 1 base at V and 3 bases at J, leaving 6 bases unmatched. Per the germline V gene, CDR1 is LGHDT and CDR2 is YNNKEL (reference sequence). This CDR3 is built from 15 residues.

This clonotype was counted ten times or more. The chain carries TRBV5-1 and TRBJ2-1; either TRBD1 or TRBD2 may supply D (5 bases each). V was pared by 3 bases and J by 3 bases, with 7 bases between. Per the germline V gene, CDR1 is SGHRS and CDR2 is YFSETQ. CDR3 length: 13 amino acids. CDR3: CASSWDGYNEQFF. The DNA of the CDR3 is TGCGCCAGCAGCTGGGACGGCTACAATGAGCAGTTCTTC.

This clonotype was picked up many times. CDR3 loop: CAWTPGTDTQYF. The CDR3 bases are TGTGCCTGGACCCCGGGAACAGATACGCAGTATTTT. V is TRBV30 and J is TRBJ2-3; possible D gene TRBD2, 5 bases. CDR3 size: 12 residues. Germline lookup yields CDR1 GTSNPN and CDR2 SVGIG (reference sequence). V was cut by 4 bases and J by 3 bases, with 8 bases left in between.

This clonotype was seen a handful of times. The rearrangement uses TRBV4-2 and TRBJ2-5, with 13 bases identical to TRBD2. CDR1 and CDR2 from the germline V gene are LGHNA and YNFKEQ. This CDR3 is 16 amino acids long. V lost 4 bases, J lost 5 bases, and 7 bases stayed unmatched. The CDR3 loop is CASSPTSGRDRETQYF. For the CDR3, the DNA is TGTGCCAGCAGCCCAACTAGCGGGAGGGATAGGGAGACCCAGTACTTC.

This clonotype was picked up a small number of times. The rearrangement uses TRBV24-1 and TRBJ2-5; 10 bases line up with TRBD1. There are 15 residues in the CDR3. Germline CDR1 reads KGHDR; CDR2 reads SFDVKD. V was pared by 4 bases and J by 5 bases, with 6 bases of the junction left unmatched. The CDR3: CATSEPTGGGETQYF. Here the CDR3 DNA reads TGTGCCACCAGTGAACCGACAGGGGGCGGGGAGACCCAGTACTTC.

The chain has TRBV10-1 and TRBJ2-7; 7 bases are shared with TRBD2. There are 13 residues in the CDR3. V dropped 6 bases and J dropped 3; count of bases not matched to a gene: 5. Germline CDR1 and CDR2: WNHNN and SYGVQD (reference sequence). CDR3 sequence: CASSRGVGYEQYF. The DNA for the CDR3 is TGCGCCAGCAGCCGGGGGGTTGGCTACGAGCAGTACTTC.

Worth noting for this clonotype: Since a much larger clone is just one base distant, this may be a read error. The rearrangement links TRBV9 to TRBJ2-1, with D perhaps TRBD1 (5 bases). The CDR3 has 13 amino acids. CDR1 and CDR2 (germline): SGDLS, YYNGEE. Here the CDR3 reads CVSSPSGGAEQFF. CDR3 nucleotide sequence: TGTGTCAGCAGCCCATCTGGTGGGGCTGAGCAGTTCTTC.

The chain couples TRBV4-1 to TRBJ2-1; 8 bases agree with TRBD2. The junction had 10 bases not matched to a gene; V was cut back by 5 bases and J by 7 bases. Germline V gene data show CDR1 as MGHRA and CDR2 as YSYEKL. The CDR3 is made up of 15 amino acids. CDR3 DNA: TGCGCCAGCAGCAACCCCGGGACTAGTATGAATGAGCAGTTCTTC. Translating it yields CASSNPGTSMNEQFF.

This clonotype was detected a few times. With a much larger clone just one base away, this may be a read error. The rearrangement joins TRBV5-4 to TRBJ1-1; TRBD1 aligns across 7 bases. The junction had 3 bases not matched to a gene; V was cut back by 0 bases and J by 1 base. CDR1 and CDR2 (germline): SGHNT, YYREEE (reference sequence). The CDR3 length is 15 residues. CDR3 DNA sequence: TGTGCCAGCAGCTTGGAGAACAGGGGGAACACTGAAGCTTTCTTT. This codes for CASSLENRGNTEAFF.

This clonotype was counted between two and nine times. V gene TRBV19 combines with J gene TRBJ2-7, with D perhaps TRBD1 (5 bases). CDR3 length: 13 residues. With 5 bases removed from V and 0 bases from J, the gap between germline ends came to 8 bases. CDR1 LNHDA and CDR2 SQIVND come from the germline V gene (reference sequence). Here the CDR3 DNA reads TGTGCCAGTAGTCCAGGGTTCTCCTACGAGCAGTACTTC. Its translation is CASSPGFSYEQYF.

The chain uses TRBV5-1 and TRBJ2-5, with a possible D match to TRBD1 (6 bases). V dropped 5 bases and J dropped 1 base, with 15 bases sitting between them. CDR3 size: 15 residues. CDR1 and CDR2 (germline): SGHRS, YFSETQ. Here the CDR3 DNA reads TGCGCCAGCAGTCTCTGGAGGACAGTCCAAGAGACCCAGTACTTC. Translating it yields CASSLWRTVQETQYF.

In regard to this clonotype: A clone one base away is much larger, so this may be a read error. The genes are TRBV24-1 and TRBJ2-5, with TRBD2 identical over 8 bases. The DNA matches TRBJ2-1 better at its end, which makes the J call doubtful. This CDR3 spans 17 amino acids. Germline V lookup: CDR1 KGHDR, CDR2 SFDVKD. The CDR3 DNA reads TGTGCCACCAGTCTCCCGGACCCGGGAGGGCTCCAAGAGACCCAGTTCTTC. Translation: CATSLPDPGGLQETQFF.

In its sample, this clonotype was seen a few times. The chain uses TRBV20-1 and TRBJ2-3; D perhaps matches TRBD2 (6 bases). The germline V and J ends were trimmed by 4 bases and 0 bases, with 14 bases remaining between them. There are 15 residues in the CDR3. CDR1 and CDR2 from the germline V gene are DFQATT and SNEGSKA (reference sequence). Here the CDR3 reads CSAMAMGGSTDTQYF. Here the CDR3 DNA reads TGCAGTGCTATGGCGATGGGGGGTAGCACAGATACGCAGTATTTT.

The chain combines TRBV30 with TRBJ1-2; maybe TRBD1 (5 bases). V lost 3 bases to trimming and J lost 1 base, with 15 bases between them. The CDR3 consists of 15 residues. Germline V gene sequence: CDR1 GTSNPN, CDR2 SVGIG (reference sequence). The CDR3: CAWRIRTGFNYGYTF. The CDR3 nucleotides read TGTGCCTGGAGAATACGAACAGGATTTAACTATGGCTACACCTTC.

The V call is TRBV20-1, the J call TRBJ1-1; D is possibly TRBD1 (5 bases). CDR1 and CDR2 from the germline V gene are DFQATT and SNEGSKA (reference sequence). The ends were cut back, 1 base at V and 7 bases at J, with 16 bases in the middle. This CDR3 is 14 amino acids long. The CDR3 nucleotides are TGCAGTGCTAGAGCCCCTCGGGGCCTCTTTGAAGCTTTCTTT. This translates into CSARAPRGLFEAFF.

The genes are TRBV20-1 and TRBJ2-1; 7 nucleotides align to TRBD1. V lost 5 bases to trimming and J lost 3 bases; unmatched junction nucleotides: 7. This CDR3 region has 14 residues. CDR1 and CDR2 (germline): DFQATT, SNEGSKA (reference sequence). The CDR3 coding sequence is TGCAGTGCTTCCGGGACAGCGCTCTACAATGAGCAGTTCTTC. This gives the protein CSASGTALYNEQFF.